Below are 11 T cell receptor beta chains sequenced from a single sample in a study of cytomegalovirus exposure and HLA in healthy donors. The study ran its PCR with 60 Vbeta and 13 Jbeta primers. Clones were read by immunoSEQ multiplex PCR, and TCRdb kept only the in-frame ones, dropping some. The sample lists a few hundred thousand clones; 84% were seen once. The sequenced sample consisted of PBMCs. These receptors were obtained from a woman aged 40 to 55 in good health and CMV-seropositive.

The chain uses TRBV5-1 and TRBJ2-1, with 7 bases lining up with TRBD2. The germline V gene has CDR1 SGHRS and CDR2 YFSETQ. Germline trimming cut 0 bases from V and 5 bases from J; bases unmatched to any gene: 5. This CDR3 is 15 amino acids long. The CDR3: CASSLGAGVNNEQFF. The CDR3 region has the DNA TGCGCCAGCAGCTTGGGGGCGGGAGTAAACAATGAGCAGTTCTTC. Full variable domain (outside the CDR3, taken from reference TRBV5-1 and TRBJ2-1): KAGVTQTPRYLIKTRGQQVTLSCSPISGHRSVSWYQQTPGQGLQFLFEYFSETQRNKGNFPGRFSGRQFSNSRSEMNVSTLELGDSALYLCASSLGAGVNNEQFFGPGTRLTVL.

The V and J genes are TRBV28 and TRBJ2-6; 7 bases are a match to TRBD1. This CDR3 has 18 amino acids. J was trimmed by 4 bases and V by 3 bases; bases with no gene match: 12. Germline V gives CDR1 MDHEN, CDR2 SYDVKM. CDR3 in amino acids: CASSFFTGVFGGANVLTF. The CDR3 bases are TGTGCCAGCAGTTTCTTTACAGGGGTGTTCGGGGGGGCCAACGTCCTGACTTTC.

The chain combines TRBV29-1 with TRBJ2-7; weak D call: TRBD1 (5 bases). This CDR3 region has 15 residues. Germline-derived CDR1 and CDR2 are SQVTM and ANQGSEA. Deletions cut 6 bases from V and 1 base from J, with 19 bases between. CDR3 residues: CSVDEGRSGSYEQYF. CDR3 bases: TGCAGCGTGGATGAAGGTCGGTCAGGGTCCTACGAGCAGTACTTC.

This chain links TRBV11-2 with TRBJ2-1; TRBD1 might be the D (5 bases). CDR1 is SGHAT, CDR2 FQNNGV, per germline. V was cut by 6 bases and J by 3 bases, with 15 bases left in between. CDR3 size: 15 residues. CDR3 sequence: CASSSNRGVYNEQFF. The CDR3 DNA reads as TGTGCCAGCAGTTCCAATAGGGGTGTCTACAATGAGCAGTTCTTC.

This clone was seen only a few times. This chain connects TRBV2 to TRBJ2-3, with 9 bases identical to TRBD2. V shed 5 bases, J shed 5 bases, and the junction held 11 bases outside the gene matches. The germline gives CDR1 SNHLY, CDR2 FYNNEI. The CDR3 contains 16 residues. This CDR3 reads CASSPTSGGVGDTQYF. The CDR3 DNA sequence: TGTGCCAGCAGTCCGACTAGCGGAGGGGTGGGAGATACGCAGTATTTT.

The genes are TRBV28 and TRBJ1-6, with D unclear. V lost 6 bases, J lost 8 bases, and 8 bases lay in between. The CDR3 covers 12 residues. Looked up from germline, CDR1 is MDHEN and CDR2 is SYDVKM. CDR3 protein: CASRLPDSPLHF. As DNA, the CDR3 is TGTGCCAGCAGACTCCCGGATTCACCCCTCCACTTT.

The chain is built from TRBV6-5 and TRBJ2-3; 8 positions match TRBD2. The CDR3 sequence is 15 residues long. Trimming removed 2 bases from V and 6 bases from J; junction bases left unmatched: 7. Germline CDR1 is MNHEY and CDR2 is SVGAGI. CDR3 sequence: CASSYRTSGPDTQYF. The CDR3 DNA follows: TGTGCCAGCAGTTACAGAACTAGCGGCCCGGATACGCAGTATTTT.

V and J are TRBV28 and TRBJ2-3, with 10 bases aligning to TRBD1. Per the germline V gene, CDR1 is MDHEN and CDR2 is SYDVKM. V lost 10 bases and J lost 2; bases outside the gene matches: 18. The CDR3 sequence is 18 residues long. The CDR3 is CATFRDRGGSGPTDTQYF. The CDR3 DNA follows: TGTGCCACCTTCCGGGACAGGGGTGGTAGCGGACCCACAGATACGCAGTATTTT. Looking up the rest from reference TRBV28 and TRBJ2-3 gives the full variable domain: DVKVTQSSRYLVKRTGEKVFLECVQDMDHENMFWYRQDPGLGLRLIYFSYDVKMKEKGDIPEGYSVSREKKERFSLILESASTNQTSMYLCATFRDRGGSGPTDTQYFGPGTRLTVL.

CDR3 protein: CASSSGPGISGNTIYF. For the CDR3, the DNA is TGTGCCAGCAGCTCCGGCCCAGGGATCTCTGGAAACACCATATATTTT. The rearrangement links TRBV7-3 to TRBJ1-3; possible D gene TRBD1, 5 bases. CDR3 length equals 16 residues. Germline V gives CDR1 SGHTA, CDR2 FQGTGA. V was cut by 4 bases and J by 0 bases, with 13 bases left in between. The complete variable domain, with remaining parts taken from reference TRBV7-3 and TRBJ1-3, reads GAGVSQTPSNKVTEKGKYVELRCDPISGHTALYWYRQSLGQGPEFLIYFQGTGAADDSGLPNDRFFAVRPEGSVSTLKIQRTERGDSAVYLCASSSGPGISGNTIYFGEGSWLTVV.

The chain uses TRBV9 and TRBJ2-3; 9 bases agree with TRBD2. This CDR3 is 15 amino acids long. V shed 7 bases, J shed 3 bases, and the junction held 9 bases outside the gene matches. Germline V gene data show CDR1 as SGDLS and CDR2 as YYNGEE. The CDR3, as DNA: TGTGCCAGCGGAACCCTGGCGGGAGGGACAGATACGCAGTATTTT. Its translation is CASGTLAGGTDTQYF.

This rearrangement joins TRBV10-2 to TRBJ1-2; D is possibly TRBD1 (5 bases). The CDR3 covers 13 residues. CDR1 WSHSY and CDR2 SAAADI come from the germline V gene. V was cut by 3 bases and J by 5 bases, with 10 bases left in between. Here the CDR3 DNA reads TGCGCCAGCAGTGACCCCGGGGGGTATGGCTACACCTTC. Encoded protein: CASSDPGGYGYTF.